The rows below give T cell receptor beta chains drawn from one sample of a study of shared clonotypes between healthy human individuals. The method was immunoSEQ multiplex PCR; TCRdb's version includes in-frame clones alone and lacks a portion of them. The sample has roughly 1.5 million clones; approximately 98% are singletons. Sequenced: naive CD4+ T cells sorted from blood. The source of these receptors is a man aged 25 to 45 in good health. The conserved cysteine and the conserved F or W are not part of the CDR3 here.

V gene: TRBV2
J gene: TRBJ1-1
CDR3 protein: ASWVSSQRTENTEAF

V gene: TRBV6-6
J gene: TRBJ1-2
CDR3 protein: ASSYSMGPYGYT

V gene: TRBV27
J gene: TRBJ2-5
CDR3 protein: ASSYTSVGQETQY

V gene: TRBV7-8
J gene: TRBJ2-7
CDR3 protein: ASSLAAQREQY

V gene: TRBV7-2
J gene: TRBJ1-5
CDR3 protein: ASSPGDGRTNQPQH

V gene: TRBV5-4
J gene: TRBJ2-7
CDR3 protein: ASSQANSGRSYEQY

V gene: TRBV9
J gene: TRBJ2-1
CDR3 protein: ASSVLAGGHNEQF

V gene: TRBV5-5
J gene: TRBJ1-2
CDR3 protein: ASSLAVGAGNYGYT

V gene: TRBV4-1
J gene: TRBJ2-1
CDR3 protein: ASSQVEPLRGKYNEQF

V gene: TRBV28
J gene: TRBJ2-1
CDR3 protein: ASSLYLNEQF

V gene: TRBV28
J gene: TRBJ2-7
CDR3 protein: ASSRLGGAIYYEQY

V gene: TRBV5-4
J gene: TRBJ1-1
CDR3 protein: ASSQGQGLTEAF

V gene: TRBV9
J gene: TRBJ2-1
CDR3 protein: ASSISPLGGALNEQF

V gene: TRBV6-1
J gene: TRBJ1-5
CDR3 protein: ASTFGGWSNQPQH

V gene: TRBV5-1
J gene: TRBJ2-1
CDR3 protein: ASSPGLVHEQF

V gene: TRBV10-3
J gene: TRBJ2-7
CDR3 protein: AISSSPASSYEQY

V gene: TRBV6-1
J gene: TRBJ2-7
CDR3 protein: ASSAGTHQLLGEQY

V gene: TRBV7-2
J gene: TRBJ2-1
CDR3 protein: ASSFAGHLSYNEQF

V gene: TRBV28
J gene: TRBJ2-2
CDR3 protein: ASSFRRTALRITGELF

V gene: TRBV18
J gene: TRBJ1-5
CDR3 protein: ASSPDRGRVVSNQPQH

V gene: TRBV30
J gene: TRBJ2-5
CDR3 protein: AWRNPGTVETQY

V gene: TRBV7-9
J gene: TRBJ2-7
CDR3 protein: ASSWSSGRAGEQY

V gene: TRBV18
J gene: TRBJ1-1
CDR3 protein: ASSRDRGAF

V gene: TRBV10-3
J gene: TRBJ2-1
CDR3 protein: AIRDGTSGSNEQF

V gene: TRBV6-1
J gene: TRBJ2-7
CDR3 protein: ASTEQGRFYEQY

V gene: TRBV5-1
J gene: TRBJ2-7
CDR3 protein: ASRHPRTGTYEQY

V gene: TRBV28
J gene: TRBJ2-5
CDR3 protein: ASRRQGRETQY

V gene: TRBV18
J gene: TRBJ1-1
CDR3 protein: ASLRSGTPEAF

V gene: TRBV4-2
J gene: TRBJ2-7
CDR3 protein: ASSQQELASYEQY

V gene: TRBV19
J gene: TRBJ1-5
CDR3 protein: ASSKALSNQPQH

V gene: TRBV10-2
J gene: TRBJ2-1
CDR3 protein: ATKLDNEQF

V gene: TRBV5-1
J gene: TRBJ2-5
CDR3 protein: ASSSSAGDRQETQY

V gene: TRBV15
J gene: TRBJ2-1
CDR3 protein: ATSRVPGRDEQF

V gene: TRBV28
J gene: TRBJ2-1
CDR3 protein: ASSLFLYEQF

V gene: TRBV7-3
J gene: TRBJ2-5
CDR3 protein: ASSPTRGGYETQY

V gene: TRBV9
J gene: TRBJ1-5
CDR3 protein: ASSVAPENQPQH

V gene: TRBV5-4
J gene: TRBJ2-1
CDR3 protein: ASSLKGLAAANEQF

V gene: TRBV2
J gene: TRBJ2-7
CDR3 protein: ASALESYEQY

V gene: TRBV5-4
J gene: TRBJ2-7
CDR3 protein: ASSRRDGAYEQY

V gene: TRBV6-5
J gene: TRBJ2-2
CDR3 protein: ASSYSRITGELF

V gene: TRBV7-9
J gene: TRBJ1-4
CDR3 protein: ASSLGAPGNEKLF

V gene: TRBV2
J gene: TRBJ1-3
CDR3 protein: ASREGTGTGNTIY

V gene: TRBV6-1
J gene: TRBJ2-3
CDR3 protein: ASSEYPDTQY

V gene: TRBV21-1
J gene: TRBJ1-4
CDR3 protein: ASSTPTGEDEKLF

V gene: TRBV28
J gene: TRBJ1-1
CDR3 protein: ASSRTMNTEAF

V gene: TRBV19
J gene: TRBJ1-5
CDR3 protein: ASSDIKVLSNQPQH

V gene: TRBV28
J gene: TRBJ1-1
CDR3 protein: ASIVGGQGTTEAF

V gene: TRBV25-1
J gene: TRBJ2-6
CDR3 protein: ASSELKDSGANVLT